This T cell receptor beta chain was sequenced during a study of shared clonotypes between healthy human individuals. Points from the study as a whole: Naive subsets, compared against memory subsets, generally had larger estimated richness values. The sole specimen, blood, was sampled, and tissue repertoires likely differ. Limitation of the genetic and exposure-history diversity represented came from the few donors.

Germline V lookup: CDR1 SGDLS, CDR2 YYNGEE. V gave up 3 bases and J gave up 9 bases; unmatched junction bases: 12. The CDR3 spans 14 residues. A word on this clone: What it binds is not known.

Some clones are missing from TCRdb's copy, which holds only in-frame ones; the method was immunoSEQ multiplex PCR. The sample lists around 2.1 million clones, approximately 96% occurring once. The sequence was collected from a man younger than 30 in good health. The rearrangement joins TRBV9 to TRBJ2-7; 7 bases align to TRBD2. The source material was naive CD4+ T cells sorted from blood. As for subset: CD45RA+ positively selected. As DNA, the CDR3 is TGTGCCAGCAGCGCCAGCGGGATGGGAACCGGGCAGTACTTC. Protein product: CASSASGMGTGQYF. Full variable domain (missing parts from reference TRBV9 and TRBJ2-7): DSGVTQTPKHLITATGQRVTLRCSPRSGDLSVYWYQQSLDQGLQFLIQYYNGEERAKGNILERFSAQQFPDLHSELNLSSLELGDSALYFCASSASGMGTGQYFGPGTRLTVT.